What follows are 22 T cell receptor beta chains derived from one specimen sequenced in a study of cytomegalovirus exposure and HLA in healthy donors. Primers included in the PCR were 60 Vbeta and 13 Jbeta primers. Measured with immunoSEQ multiplex PCR; TCRdb has only the in-frame clones, and not every one. The sample has 100,000 to 130,000 clones, over 75% seen once. The sample was PBMCs. The receptor set was obtained from a male donor in good health and CMV-seronegative.

The V call is TRBV27, the J call TRBJ2-3, with 11 bases matching TRBD2. Per germline, CDR1 MNHEY and CDR2 SMNVEV (reference sequence). The J segment lost 4 bases and the V segment lost 1 base, leaving 13 bases of the junction unmatched. The CDR3 consists of 19 residues. CDR3 sequence reads: CASSLYWRSSGRMADTQYF. The CDR3 nucleotides are TGTGCCAGCAGTTTATATTGGAGGTCTAGCGGGAGGATGGCAGATACGCAGTATTTT.

The genes are TRBV19 and TRBJ2-4; TRBD1 matches at 7 bases. The CDR3 covers 15 residues. Germline V lookup: CDR1 LNHDA, CDR2 SQIVND (reference sequence). The CDR3 DNA reads TGTGCTACGGGCGAATATGCAGGGGGCAAAAACATTCAGTACTTC. Translating gives CATGEYAGGKNIQYF.

This clone showed up just once. The gene calls are TRBV6-1 and TRBJ1-2; perhaps TRBD1 as D (6 bases). Germline CDR1 and CDR2: MNHNS and SASEGT. V gave up 3 bases and J gave up 3 bases, with 11 bases separating them. CDR3 size: 14 residues. Here the CDR3 DNA reads TGTGCCAGCAGTGACAGGGGAGTGGACTATGGCTACACCTTC. It codes for CASSDRGVDYGYTF.

The chain joins TRBV5-6 to TRBJ1-2; D call uncertain. V was clipped by 0 bases and J by 1 base, with 16 bases between them. The CDR3 length is 17 residues. CDR1 is SGHDT, CDR2 YYEEEE, per germline. The CDR3 coding sequence is TGTGCCAGCAGCTTGGGTCCCAATATTGGGCATAACTATGGCTACACCTTC. Its translation: CASSLGPNIGHNYGYTF. The full variable domain, rest sourced from reference TRBV5-6 and TRBJ1-2, is DAGVTQSPTHLIKTRGQQVTLRCSPKSGHDTVSWYQQALGQGPQFIFQYYEEEERQRGNFPDRFSGHQFPNYSSELNVNALLLGDSALYLCASSLGPNIGHNYGYTFGSGTRLTVV.

The rearrangement links TRBV9 to TRBJ2-1; 10 positions match TRBD2. With V trimmed by 4 bases and J by 0 bases, 4 bases remained unmatched. From germline, CDR1 is SGDLS and CDR2 YYNGEE. CDR3 length: 16 residues. CDR3 sequence: CASSPRLAGSYNEQFF. CDR3 nucleotides: TGTGCCAGCAGCCCAAGACTAGCGGGCTCCTACAATGAGCAGTTCTTC.

The chain combines TRBV5-4 with TRBJ1-2, with 12 nucleotides matching TRBD1. Looked up from germline, CDR1 is SGHNT and CDR2 is YYREEE (reference sequence). The junction had 11 bases not matched to a gene; V was cut back by 4 bases and J by 4 bases. This CDR3 is 17 amino acids long. The CDR3 loop is CASSPPGQGARSYGYTF. CDR3 in DNA: TGTGCCAGCAGCCCTCCGGGACAGGGGGCTAGGAGCTATGGCTACACCTTC.

The V gene is TRBV7-2, the J gene TRBJ1-4, with a weak D call TRBD1 (5 bases). Trimming took 5 bases from V and 3 from J, leaving 13 bases between them. The CDR3 is made up of 15 amino acids. The germline V gene has CDR1 SGHTA and CDR2 FQGNSA. The DNA of the CDR3 is TGTGCCAGCAGCCTCAGGGTTCAGTCTAATGAAAAACTGTTTTTT. Translation: CASSLRVQSNEKLFF.

The genes are TRBV27 and TRBJ1-1, with 7 bases that match TRBD1. From germline, CDR1 is MNHEY and CDR2 SMNVEV (reference sequence). The CDR3 length is 15 residues. V dropped 7 bases and J dropped 1; count of bases not matched to a gene: 9. DNA of the CDR3: TGTGCCAGCAAACAGGGGATTGTTGCGAACACTGAAGCTTTCTTT. This sequence encodes CASKQGIVANTEAFF.

The chain employs TRBV5-4 and TRBJ1-2, with TRBD1 matching 7 bases. Trimming at V came to 4 bases and at J to 0 bases, leaving 6 bases not matched to a gene. The CDR3 consists of 15 residues. Germline V gene lookup returns CDR1 SGHNT and CDR2 YYREEE (reference sequence). CDR3 residues: CASSAPQGANYGYTF. In DNA, the CDR3 is TGTGCCAGCAGCGCTCCTCAGGGGGCTAACTATGGCTACACCTTC.

This sequence joins TRBV5-6 and TRBJ2-5; 12 bases map to TRBD2. Germline V gene data show CDR1 as SGHDT and CDR2 as YYEEEE. The CDR3 has 17 residues. Trimming took 2 bases from V and 5 from J; bases not matched to a gene: 10. The CDR3 region is CASSFGLAGRWSETQYF. CDR3 DNA: TGTGCCAGCAGCTTCGGACTAGCGGGAAGGTGGTCTGAGACCCAGTACTTC.

The chain links TRBV30 to TRBJ1-3; the D gene is possibly TRBD1 (5 bases). The V and J ends lost 0 bases and 0 bases respectively, with 9 bases between them. CDR3 length: 15 amino acids. The germline CDR1 and CDR2 sequences are GTSNPN and SVGIG (reference sequence). CDR3 protein: CAWSVRRGSGNTIYF. For the CDR3, the DNA is TGTGCCTGGAGTGTACGGAGGGGCTCTGGAAACACCATATATTTT.

CDR3 bases: TGTGCCAGCAGTCAAATAGACCCCCGACTAGCCCATGGGGCGGGGGTCCAAGAGACCCAGTACTTC. This codes for CASSQIDPRLAHGAGVQETQYF. The V call is TRBV27, the J call TRBJ2-5; 7 bases match TRBD2. Trimming cost V 5 bases and J 1 base; bases outside gene matches: 28. The germline gives CDR1 MNHEY, CDR2 SMNVEV (reference sequence). This CDR3 spans 22 amino acids.

This clone showed up just once. V gene TRBV6-1 combines with J gene TRBJ1-5, with unresolved D. Germline V lookup: CDR1 MNHNS, CDR2 SASEGT. The CDR3 has 13 amino acids. Between the trimmed V and J ends, which lost 1 base and 6 bases, there was a span of 7 bases. CDR3 sequence reads: CASSEGFSQPQHF. The CDR3 DNA sequence: TGTGCCAGCAGTGAAGGGTTCAGTCAGCCCCAGCATTTT.

The rearrangement links TRBV2 to TRBJ2-5; possible D gene TRBD1, 6 bases. The J call may be in error: the DNA end matches TRBJ2-7 better. Germline V gene sequence: CDR1 SNHLY, CDR2 FYNNEI. The CDR3 is 15 amino acids. In nucleotides, the CDR3 is TGTGCCAGTCAAGGACAGCAAAGAAGCTCCTACGAGCAGTACTTC. As protein: CASQGQQRSSYEQYF.

The V gene is TRBV6-5, the J gene TRBJ1-2; D is uncertain. The V and J ends lost 5 bases and 4 bases respectively, with 11 bases between them. In germline, CDR1 is MNHEY, CDR2 SVGAGI. This CDR3 is built from 13 residues. This CDR3 is CASSIGRGYGYTF. The CDR3 DNA follows: TGTGCCAGCAGTATCGGAAGAGGCTATGGCTACACCTTC.

In this sample, this clone turned up a few times. The chain is built from TRBV2 and TRBJ2-1; 8 nucleotides match TRBD2. Germline CDR1 is SNHLY and CDR2 is FYNNEI. This CDR3 region has 14 residues. The V gene end was trimmed by 8 bases and the J gene end by 4 bases; junction bases not matched to a gene: 7. In DNA form, the CDR3 reads TGTGCCAGCTTTGGACTAGCCGGGTACAATGAGCAGTTCTTC. Its translation: CASFGLAGYNEQFF. The complete variable domain, with remaining parts taken from reference TRBV2 and TRBJ2-1, reads EPEVTQTPSHQVTQMGQEVILRCVPISNHLYFYWYRQILGQKVEFLVSFYNNEISEKSEIFDDQFSVERPDGSNFTLKIRSTKLEDSAMYFCASFGLAGYNEQFFGPGTRLTVL.

CDR3 in DNA: TGTGCCAGCAGTGAACGGGGAGAGACCCAGTACTTC. This codes for CASSERGETQYF. The V call is TRBV25-1, the J call TRBJ2-5; the D gene is possibly TRBD2 (5 bases). This CDR3 region has 12 residues. Germline V CDR1 and CDR2: MGHDK, SYGVNS. The germline V and J ends were trimmed by 2 bases and 4 bases, with 5 bases remaining between them.

The rearrangement joins TRBV7-9 to TRBJ1-2; D gene uncertain. Germline loops: CDR1 SEHNR, CDR2 FQNEAQ (reference sequence). This CDR3 region has 17 residues. The V and J ends lost 5 bases and 2 bases respectively, with 21 bases between them. The CDR3 is CASSRKSERRRNYGYTF. The DNA of the CDR3 is TGTGCCAGCAGCCGGAAAAGTGAGCGGAGGAGGAACTATGGCTACACCTTC.

This clone was seen only a few times. The V and J genes are TRBV4-1 and TRBJ2-2; 9 nucleotides align to TRBD2. The V segment lost 4 bases and the J segment 2 bases; nucleotides outside the gene matches: 5. The CDR3 covers 16 residues. Germline lookup yields CDR1 MGHRA and CDR2 YSYEKL. CDR3 sequence reads: CASSLGTSRNTGELFF. CDR3 in DNA: TGCGCCAGCAGCCTCGGGACTAGCCGAAACACCGGGGAGCTGTTTTTT.

The chain uses TRBV4-2 and TRBJ1-1, with TRBD1 as a possible D gene (6 bases). This CDR3 has 16 residues. V lost 5 bases to trimming and J lost 5 bases, with 21 bases between them. The germline gives CDR1 LGHNA, CDR2 YNFKEQ. The CDR3: CASSRPKAGDGTEAFF. The CDR3 nucleotides are TGTGCCAGCAGCAGGCCAAAAGCAGGGGATGGAACTGAAGCTTTCTTT.

This clone was recorded once. The genes are TRBV4-1 and TRBJ1-2; TRBD1 agrees at 8 bases. This CDR3 region has 15 residues. CDR1 MGHRA and CDR2 YSYEKL come from the germline V gene. V lost 3 bases, J lost 4 bases, and 7 bases stayed unmatched. The CDR3 bases are TGCGCCAGCAGCCACCAGGGACAGGCAGTCTATGGCTACACCTTC. Its translation is CASSHQGQAVYGYTF.

This chain connects TRBV4-1 to TRBJ2-5, with 7 bases fitting TRBD2. V was clipped by 2 bases and J by 2 bases; unmatched bases: 5. There are 15 residues in the CDR3. Per germline, CDR1 MGHRA and CDR2 YSYEKL. The CDR3 loop reads CASSQLGLVQETQYF. The CDR3, as DNA: TGCGCCAGCAGCCAACTCGGACTAGTACAAGAGACCCAGTACTTC.